What follows are 28 T cell receptor beta chains derived from one specimen sequenced in a study of lymphopenia after photon versus proton radiotherapy. Libraries were prepared by immunoSEQ multiplex PCR; TCRdb keeps only in-frame clonotypes and omits some of them. The sample lists 40,000 or so clones, approximately 90% seen once, with 12% to 15% in the top ten. The source was peripheral blood, collected from a patient treated with photon-based radiotherapy. Source of these receptors: a man between 60 and 75 years old with cholangiocarcinoma.

CDR3 region: CASSNSGPYNEQFF. In DNA form, the CDR3 reads TGTGCCAGTAGTAACAGCGGTCCCTACAATGAGCAGTTCTTC. This chain links TRBV19 with TRBJ2-1, with D perhaps matching TRBD2 (5 bases). Germline assignment: CDR1 LNHDA and CDR2 SQIVND (reference sequence). This CDR3 is built from 14 residues. The V end was cut by 4 bases, the J end by 2 bases, with 9 bases between.

The chain has TRBV28 and TRBJ1-5; maybe TRBD1 (5 bases). The CDR3 spans 15 residues. Germline loops: CDR1 MDHEN, CDR2 SYDVKM. Trimming stripped 5 bases from V and 0 bases from J, with 11 bases between. The CDR3 nucleotides are TGTGCCAGCAGTCCGGGGGGGTATAGCAATCAGCCCCAGCATTTT. It encodes CASSPGGYSNQPQHF.

This clone showed up just once. The V and J genes are TRBV6-1 and TRBJ2-7; a weak D match, TRBD1 (6 bases). Trimming left V 0 bases short and J 7 bases short, with 16 bases between. The CDR3 runs 15 residues. Germline CDR1 reads MNHNS; CDR2 reads SASEGT. CDR3 bases: TGTGCCAGCAGTGAAGCGGGCAGGGAAGGGGGTGAGCAGTACTTC. It is translated as CASSEAGREGGEQYF.

The CDR3 region is CASSSRGADNEKLFF. The CDR3 coding sequence is TGTGCCAGCAGTTCCAGGGGCGCCGATAATGAAAAACTGTTTTTT. This sequence joins TRBV28 and TRBJ1-4; maybe TRBD1 (6 bases). The CDR3 is 15 residues long. In germline, CDR1 is MDHEN, CDR2 SYDVKM. V lost 4 bases to trimming and J lost 4 bases, with 13 bases between them.

A note on this clone: This sample also contains other DNA sequences that code for the same CDR3. The chain employs TRBV9 and TRBJ2-5, with 8 nucleotides matching TRBD2. The germline CDR1 and CDR2 sequences are SGDLS and YYNGEE. With 4 bases clipped from V and 1 base from J, the junction kept 3 bases outside the gene matches. The CDR3 length is 14 residues. The CDR3, as DNA: TGTGCCAGCAGCACAACTAGCGGCCAAGAGACCCAGTACTTC. Its protein is CASSTTSGQETQYF. Full variable domain (missing parts from reference TRBV9 and TRBJ2-5): DSGVTQTPKHLITATGQRVTLRCSPRSGDLSVYWYQQSLDQGLQFLIQYYNGEERAKGNILERFSAQQFPDLHSELNLSSLELGDSALYFCASSTTSGQETQYFGPGTRLLVL.

V and J are TRBV5-1 and TRBJ2-1; unclear D gene. Germline assignment: CDR1 SGHRS and CDR2 YFSETQ. The germline V and J ends were trimmed by 0 bases and 4 bases, with 14 bases remaining between them. The length of the CDR3 is 16 residues. Here the CDR3 reads CASSLADTSIYNEQFF. For the CDR3, the DNA is TGCGCCAGCAGCTTGGCCGACACCTCGATATACAATGAGCAGTTCTTC.

This clone has just one count. The chain employs TRBV6-8 and TRBJ2-7; 14 nucleotides line up with TRBD2. Germline-derived CDR1 and CDR2 are MNHGY and SAAAGT. CDR3 length equals 18 residues. Trimming at V came to 2 bases and at J to 2 bases, leaving 8 bases not matched to a gene. The CDR3 sequence: CASSYPGTSGSETYEQYF. For the CDR3, the DNA is TGTGCCAGCAGTTACCCGGGGACTAGCGGGAGCGAAACCTACGAGCAGTACTTC.

This chain uses TRBV27 with TRBJ2-5; D gene uncertain. There are 12 residues in the CDR3. The germline V gene has CDR1 MNHEY and CDR2 SMNVEV (reference sequence). V was trimmed by 5 bases and J by 5 bases, leaving 9 bases between them. In DNA, the CDR3 is TGTGCCAGCAGTACCCCCCCCGAGACCCAGTACTTC. It translates to CASSTPPETQYF.

This rearrangement joins TRBV9 to TRBJ2-1; no definite D call. The V gene lost 2 bases and the J gene lost 9 bases, with 15 bases spanning the gap. There are 14 residues in the CDR3. Germline assignment: CDR1 SGDLS and CDR2 YYNGEE. The CDR3 spells CASSVSDARAEQFF. In DNA form, the CDR3 reads TGTGCCAGCAGCGTTTCGGATGCCCGGGCTGAGCAGTTCTTC.

V is TRBV5-6 and J is TRBJ1-1; TRBD1 is a possible D gene (6 bases). This CDR3 comprises 14 residues. The ends were cut back, 2 bases at V and 5 bases at J, with 13 bases in the middle. CDR1 is SGHDT and CDR2 is YYEEEE in the germline V gene. The CDR3 nucleotides are TGTGCCAGCAGCTTCTCGGGGGCGCAGACTGAAGCTTTCTTT. Its protein is CASSFSGAQTEAFF. Based on the CDR3 plus reference TRBV5-6 and TRBJ1-1, the full variable domain is DAGVTQSPTHLIKTRGQQVTLRCSPKSGHDTVSWYQQALGQGPQFIFQYYEEEERQRGNFPDRFSGHQFPNYSSELNVNALLLGDSALYLCASSFSGAQTEAFFGQGTRLTVV.

The chain couples TRBV13 to TRBJ2-7; D gene unclear. The V gene's germline CDR1 is PRHDT and CDR2 FYEKMQ (reference sequence). V was clipped by 5 bases and J by 7 bases, with 12 bases between them. This CDR3 has 12 residues. CDR3 region: CASSPPVGEQYF. In nucleotides, the CDR3 is TGTGCCAGCAGCCCCCCGGTCGGGGAGCAGTACTTC.

The V call is TRBV28, the J call TRBJ2-2; tentatively, D is TRBD1 (7 bases). CDR1 MDHEN and CDR2 SYDVKM come from the germline V gene. The V gene lost 7 bases and the J gene lost 7 bases, with 16 bases spanning the gap. There are 14 residues in the CDR3. CDR3: CASTPLRGVGELFF. CDR3 sequence (DNA): TGTGCCAGCACCCCTCTCAGGGGGGTCGGGGAGCTGTTTTTT.

V usage is TRBV11-2 and J usage is TRBJ2-3; TRBD2 matches at 7 bases. The V gene end was trimmed by 2 bases and the J gene end by 6 bases; junction bases not matched to a gene: 11. CDR3 length: 16 amino acids. The germline CDR1 and CDR2 sequences are SGHAT and FQNNGV. The CDR3 spells CASSLKGGSLGDTQYF. CDR3 nucleotides: TGTGCCAGCAGCTTAAAGGGCGGGAGCTTAGGGGATACGCAGTATTTT.

J is TRBJ1-4 and V is TRBV18, with 8 bases lining up with TRBD1. Germline V lookup: CDR1 KGHSH, CDR2 LQKENI. J lost 8 bases, V lost 2 bases, and 4 bases had no gene match. The CDR3 loop spans 14 amino acids. CDR3 sequence: CASSPGQGGEKLFF. The DNA of the CDR3 is TGTGCCAGCTCACCAGGACAGGGAGGCGAAAAACTGTTTTTT.

The rearrangement uses TRBV7-9 and TRBJ2-7, with D possibly TRBD2 on 6 matching bases. Germline V gene lookup returns CDR1 SEHNR and CDR2 FQNEAQ (reference sequence). V lost 0 bases and J lost 6, with 6 bases in between. The CDR3 extends over 12 amino acids. The CDR3 nucleotides read TGTGCCAGCAGCTTAGCGGGGGGCGAGCAGTACTTC. This codes for CASSLAGGEQYF.

Only one count was recorded for this clone. The chain uses TRBV25-1 and TRBJ1-1; a weak D match, TRBD1 (5 bases). The CDR3 consists of 14 residues. Germline V gives CDR1 MGHDK, CDR2 SYGVNS. V was clipped by 7 bases and J by 0 bases, with 12 bases between them. The CDR3 bases are TGTGCCAGCATGACGGGACTGATGAACACTGAAGCTTTCTTT. Protein sequence: CASMTGLMNTEAFF.

The chain couples TRBV7-8 to TRBJ1-5, with D possibly matching TRBD1 (6 bases). Between the trimmed V and J ends, which lost 1 base and 5 bases, there was a span of 15 bases. Germline assignment: CDR1 SGHVS and CDR2 FQNEAQ. The CDR3 loop spans 16 amino acids. DNA for the CDR3: TGTGCCAGCAGCTTAGGAGGTGACAGGCGCTATCAGCCCCAGCATTTT. It yields the protein CASSLGGDRRYQPQHF.

This clone was recorded only once. The rearrangement links TRBV19 to TRBJ1-4, with TRBD1 identical over 7 bases. The CDR3 is made up of 13 amino acids. Germline CDR1 LNHDA, CDR2 SQIVND (reference sequence). The trim removed 8 bases at V and 6 bases at J, leaving 6 bases unmatched. CDR3 coding DNA: TGTGCCAGTGCCCAGGGGGGATATGAAAAACTGTTTTTT. Translating gives CASAQGGYEKLFF. Full variable domain (missing parts from reference TRBV19 and TRBJ1-4): DGGITQSPKYLFRKEGQNVTLSCEQNLNHDAMYWYRQDPGQGLRLIYYSQIVNDFQKGDIAEGYSVSREKKESFPLTVTSAQKNPTAFYLCASAQGGYEKLFFGSGTQLSVL.

This clone was counted once. The rearrangement joins TRBV18 to TRBJ2-4; TRBD1 is a possible D gene (6 bases). This CDR3 is 14 amino acids long. The germline V gene has CDR1 KGHSH and CDR2 LQKENI. V was cut by 5 bases and J by 2 bases, with 10 bases left in between. CDR3 protein: CASSYTGSKNIQYF. CDR3 DNA: TGTGCCAGCTCATACACAGGGTCCAAAAACATTCAGTACTTC.

The chain uses TRBV5-1 and TRBJ2-1, with TRBD1 identical over 9 bases. Unmatched junction bases numbered 2, after V lost 4 bases and J lost 6 bases. Germline V gene lookup returns CDR1 SGHRS and CDR2 YFSETQ. The CDR3 sequence is 13 residues long. CDR3 protein: CASSLDRGNEQFF. In DNA, the CDR3 is TGCGCCAGCAGCCTGGACAGGGGCAATGAGCAGTTCTTC.

This chain joins TRBV28 and TRBJ2-7; 11 bases are a match to TRBD2. J gave up 4 bases and V 4 bases, and 15 bases lay outside the gene matches. The CDR3 runs to 18 residues. The germline gives CDR1 MDHEN, CDR2 SYDVKM. CDR3: CASSSPTIAGGHRYEQYF. CDR3 nucleotides: TGTGCCAGCAGTTCCCCGACGATAGCGGGAGGGCACCGTTACGAGCAGTACTTC.

The chain has TRBV11-2 and TRBJ2-2; perhaps TRBD2 as D (6 bases). Trimming took off 5 bases at V and 2 bases at J, with 18 bases between the two ends. CDR3 length equals 17 residues. Germline CDR1 and CDR2: SGHAT and FQNNGV. The chain's CDR3 is CASSRIGQGLNTGELFF. The CDR3 nucleotides read TGTGCCAGCAGCCGGATAGGGCAGGGACTTAACACCGGGGAGCTGTTTTTT.

The chain joins TRBV20-1 to TRBJ2-3; D ambiguous. Germline lookup yields CDR1 DFQATT and CDR2 SNEGSKA (reference sequence). V was pared by 8 bases and J by 5 bases, with 11 bases between. This CDR3 has 11 amino acids. CDR3 sequence (DNA): TGCAGTCCATTAAACCGAGATACGCAGTATTTT. Its translation is CSPLNRDTQYF.

The V call is TRBV28, the J call TRBJ1-1; 7 nucleotides line up with TRBD1. CDR1 is MDHEN, CDR2 SYDVKM, per germline. The CDR3 consists of 11 residues. Trimming removed 10 bases from V and 6 bases from J; junction bases left unmatched: 5. DNA for the CDR3: TGTGCCACCCTAGGACAGGCTGAAGCTTTCTTT. Translating it yields CATLGQAEAFF.

This chain links TRBV28 with TRBJ1-3; D gene ambiguous. V was clipped by 4 bases and J by 7 bases, with 14 bases between them. From germline, CDR1 is MDHEN and CDR2 SYDVKM. CDR3 length equals 14 residues. The CDR3 region has the DNA TGTGCCAGCAGTTACGCCAGGCGAACGAACACCATATATTTT. Translation: CASSYARRTNTIYF.

V is TRBV19 and J is TRBJ1-1, with D maybe TRBD1 (6 bases). CDR3 length: 17 amino acids. Germline values: CDR1 LNHDA, CDR2 SQIVND (reference sequence). The V end was cut by 6 bases, the J end by 0 bases, with 20 bases between. As DNA, the CDR3 is TGTGCCAGTAGCACACGATTTGTTGGGGGCATGAACACTGAAGCTTTCTTT. It translates to CASSTRFVGGMNTEAFF.

The genes are TRBV11-3 and TRBJ2-5; 7 bases agree with TRBD1. The V segment lost 5 bases and the J segment 5 bases; nucleotides outside the gene matches: 5. Germline V CDR1 and CDR2: SGHNT, YENEEA. The CDR3 runs to 13 residues. The CDR3 DNA reads as TGTGCCAGCAGCCATACAGGGGACGAGACCCAGTACTTC. It is translated as CASSHTGDETQYF.

The chain combines TRBV7-6 with TRBJ2-7; 7 bases map to TRBD1. This CDR3 is built from 15 residues. Germline values: CDR1 SGHVS, CDR2 FNYEAQ. Losses at the gene ends were 1 base for V and 4 bases for J; bases not matched to a gene: 7. The CDR3 protein is CASSLGGQGVYEQYF. As DNA, the CDR3 is TGTGCCAGCAGCTTAGGGGGGCAGGGGGTTTACGAGCAGTACTTC.